This entry lists 21 T cell receptor beta chains sequenced from one sample in a study of OX40 agonist ivuxolimab in advanced cancers. Sequenced by immunoSEQ multiplex PCR; TCRdb stores in-frame clones only, minus some. The data hold tens of thousands of clones, with approximately 88% observed a single time. The material was CD4+ or CD8+ T cells sorted from blood, obtained in a trial of the OX40 agonist ivuxolimab. The receptors originated from an adult with an advanced solid tumor such as melanoma, head and neck, liver or kidney cancer.

The V gene is TRBV28, the J gene TRBJ1-5; the match to TRBD1 covers 8 bases. With V trimmed by 6 bases and J by 7 bases, 8 bases remained unmatched. This CDR3 is built from 14 residues. Germline V gene sequence: CDR1 MDHEN, CDR2 SYDVKM. CDR3 DNA sequence: TGTGCCAGCAGCCGGACAGGGTGGATGCAGCCCCAGCATTTT. This codes for CASSRTGWMQPQHF.

The chain links TRBV27 to TRBJ1-4; no firm D call. The CDR3 is 14 amino acids. The V gene lost 2 bases and the J gene lost 6 bases, with 10 bases spanning the gap. The V gene's germline CDR1 is MNHEY and CDR2 SMNVEV (reference sequence). CDR3 nucleotide sequence: TGTGCCAGCAGTTTAATGGGAGGTGATGAAAAACTGTTTTTT. It codes for CASSLMGGDEKLFF.

This clone showed up just once. Other nucleotide sequences in the sample specify the same CDR3. The J gene is TRBJ1-1, the V gene TRBV6-1; 10 bases are a match to TRBD1. The V gene's germline CDR1 is MNHNS and CDR2 SASEGT. The J segment lost 4 bases and the V segment lost 3 bases, leaving 11 bases of the junction unmatched. CDR3 length: 17 amino acids. Written as DNA, the CDR3 is TGTGCCAGCAGTGACACCGGACAGGGGGATCAGTTCACTGAAGCTTTCTTT. Translated, it gives CASSDTGQGDQFTEAFF.

This sequence joins TRBV7-2 and TRBJ2-5, with 11 bases matching TRBD2. The CDR3 is made up of 15 amino acids. J lost 5 bases, V lost 2 bases, and 4 bases had no gene match. Germline V gene lookup returns CDR1 SGHTA and CDR2 FQGNSA. The DNA for the CDR3 is TGTGCCAGCAGCTTAACTAGCGGGAGCTGGGAGACCCAGTACTTC. Its translation is CASSLTSGSWETQYF.

Comments on this clone: Within the sample, other DNA sequences also encode this same CDR3. CDR3 sequence reads: CASSSGVSYEQYF. In DNA form, the CDR3 reads TGTGCCAGCAGTAGCGGGGTATCCTACGAGCAGTACTTC. V gene TRBV6-5 combines with J gene TRBJ2-7, with TRBD2 identical over 7 bases. V lost 5 bases to trimming and J lost 1 base; unmatched junction nucleotides: 2. Germline V gene sequence: CDR1 MNHEY, CDR2 SVGAGI. CDR3 size: 13 residues.

The chain links TRBV19 to TRBJ1-3; a weak D match, TRBD1 (5 bases). This CDR3 contains 15 residues. CDR1 and CDR2 (germline): LNHDA, SQIVND (reference sequence). The V and J ends lost 4 bases and 2 bases respectively, with 12 bases between them. The CDR3 sequence: CASSTSGLPGNTIYF. In DNA form, the CDR3 reads TGTGCCAGTAGTACCTCAGGGCTCCCTGGAAACACCATATATTTT.

The chain couples TRBV7-3 to TRBJ2-7; 10 bases agree with TRBD1. This CDR3 has 14 amino acids. CDR1 is SGHTA and CDR2 is FQGTGA in the germline V gene. J was trimmed by 4 bases and V by 5 bases; bases with no gene match: 5. CDR3 protein: CASSLGTGAYEQYF. The CDR3 DNA sequence: TGTGCCAGCAGCCTAGGGACAGGGGCATACGAGCAGTACTTC.

This chain joins TRBV19 and TRBJ1-3; D perhaps matches TRBD1 (6 bases). The V end lost 5 bases, the J end lost 2 bases, and 16 bases lay between the germline ends. Germline CDR1 and CDR2: LNHDA and SQIVND (reference sequence). This CDR3 has 16 residues. In DNA, the CDR3 is TGTGCCAGTAGTCCCAGTGGGCCAGGGGCTGGAAACACCATATATTTT. It yields the protein CASSPSGPGAGNTIYF.

This clone was observed a few times. The rearrangement links TRBV9 to TRBJ1-5; tentative D call: TRBD1 (5 bases). The V and J ends lost 2 bases and 0 bases respectively, with 6 bases between them. The CDR3 has 14 amino acids. Looked up from germline, CDR1 is SGDLS and CDR2 is YYNGEE. The CDR3 DNA reads as TGTGCCAGCAGCGTTGACAGTAGCAATCAGCCCCAGCATTTT. Translated, it gives CASSVDSSNQPQHF.

The chain has TRBV5-8 and TRBJ1-6; D gene uncertain. Per the germline V gene, CDR1 is SGHTS and CDR2 is YDEGEE. The CDR3 spans 15 residues. V was shortened by 0 bases and J by 9 bases, with 13 bases between the two germline ends. The CDR3 loop reads CASSLATWGISPLHF. CDR3 nucleotides: TGTGCCAGCAGCTTGGCCACTTGGGGTATTTCACCCCTCCACTTT.

As to this clone: Additional DNA sequences in this sample encode the identical CDR3. This chain connects TRBV6-5 to TRBJ1-1; maybe TRBD1 (6 bases). CDR1 is MNHEY and CDR2 is SVGAGI in the germline V gene. Trimming took off 2 bases at V and 5 bases at J, with 12 bases between the two ends. The CDR3 contains 14 residues. CDR3 in DNA: TGTGCCAGCAGTTACAGCGGGGGCAGAACTGAAGCTTTCTTT. It codes for CASSYSGGRTEAFF.

CDR3 in amino acids: CASSFPGQGFYEQYF. CDR3 DNA: TGTGCCAGCAGCTTTCCGGGACAGGGTTTCTACGAGCAGTACTTC. The genes are TRBV7-2 and TRBJ2-7; 9 bases agree with TRBD1. Looked up from germline, CDR1 is SGHTA and CDR2 is FQGNSA. J lost 3 bases, V lost 3 bases, and 6 bases had no gene match. There are 15 residues in the CDR3.

V usage is TRBV9 and J usage is TRBJ2-2, with D hard to call. This CDR3 region has 15 residues. The V gene lost 1 base and the J gene lost 1 base, with 8 bases spanning the gap. Germline loops: CDR1 SGDLS, CDR2 YYNGEE. CDR3 region: CASSVSGENTGELFF. The CDR3 bases are TGTGCCAGCAGCGTATCAGGAGAGAACACCGGGGAGCTGTTTTTT.

This chain links TRBV6-1 with TRBJ1-2, with 11 bases lining up with TRBD1. Germline-derived CDR1 and CDR2 are MNHNS and SASEGT. The V and J ends lost 4 bases and 4 bases, in that order; junction bases with no gene match: 2. The length of the CDR3 is 14 residues. DNA for the CDR3: TGTGCCAGCAGTGGGGACAGGGGGAGCTATGGCTACACCTTC. It encodes CASSGDRGSYGYTF.

This chain joins TRBV5-1 and TRBJ1-4; TRBD1 might be the D (5 bases). Per the germline V gene, CDR1 is SGHRS and CDR2 is YFSETQ. The CDR3 is 14 amino acids. V lost 2 bases, J lost 7 bases, and 12 bases lay in between. The CDR3 region has the DNA TGCGCCAGCAGCTTTGCAGGGCAGGGTGAAAAACTGTTTTTT. Its translation is CASSFAGQGEKLFF.

The chain combines TRBV6-5 with TRBJ1-5; the match to TRBD1 covers 7 bases. Germline values: CDR1 MNHEY, CDR2 SVGAGI. J gave up 5 bases and V 6 bases, and 7 bases lay outside the gene matches. This CDR3 is 14 amino acids long. The CDR3 is CASSRRQGYQPQHF. For the CDR3, the DNA is TGTGCCAGCAGCCGGAGACAGGGCTATCAGCCCCAGCATTTT.

The chain employs TRBV7-9 and TRBJ2-3; D gene ambiguous. The germline V gene encodes CDR1 SEHNR and CDR2 FQNEAQ (reference sequence). The V end lost 2 bases, the J end lost 0 bases, and 12 bases lay between the germline ends. This CDR3 has 16 amino acids. CDR3: CASSLPRKPSTDTQYF. DNA for the CDR3: TGTGCCAGCAGCTTACCCAGAAAGCCTAGCACAGATACGCAGTATTTT.

The V and J genes are TRBV18 and TRBJ2-1; 11 bases match TRBD2. CDR3 length: 15 amino acids. Germline CDR1 reads KGHSH; CDR2 reads LQKENI. J lost 5 bases, V lost 4 bases, and 4 bases had no gene match. CDR3 nucleotides: TGTGCCAGCTCACGAAATAGCGGGGGGGACAATGAGCAGTTCTTC. Amino acid sequence: CASSRNSGGDNEQFF.

V usage is TRBV6-5 and J usage is TRBJ1-6; 7 nucleotides match TRBD1. CDR1 is MNHEY, CDR2 SVGAGI, per germline. CDR3 length: 14 residues. Losses at the gene ends were 2 bases for V and 6 bases for J; bases not matched to a gene: 1. The CDR3 region has the DNA TGTGCCAGCAGTTACGCAGGGGGTAATTCACCCCTCCACTTT. This translates into CASSYAGGNSPLHF.

The chain joins TRBV7-9 to TRBJ2-2; D tentatively fits TRBD1 or TRBD2 (5 bases each). Between the trimmed V and J ends, which lost 5 bases and 6 bases, there was a span of 19 bases. The CDR3 spans 16 residues. Germline V lookup: CDR1 SEHNR, CDR2 FQNEAQ (reference sequence). DNA for the CDR3: TGTGCCAGCAGCCCCCTCGGGGCCGGCAAACCCGGGGAGCTGTTTTTT. This gives the protein CASSPLGAGKPGELFF.

This sequence joins TRBV5-6 and TRBJ2-7; 7 bases map to TRBD2. The CDR3 runs 13 residues. The germline V gene has CDR1 SGHDT and CDR2 YYEEEE. V lost 4 bases, J lost 5 bases, and 6 bases stayed unmatched. The CDR3 spells CASSIVAGNEQYF. CDR3 DNA: TGTGCCAGCAGCATTGTAGCGGGTAACGAGCAGTACTTC.